This TCR beta chain appears in the sequencing data of a study of blood T cell repertoires in COVID-19. About the research overall: Researchers got acute and convalescent COVID-19 samples from the United States, Italy and Spain. PBMCs, B-cell-depleted T cells, or T cells were the source of the cDNA or gDNA that made up the material.

Profiling relied on immunoSEQ multiplex PCR, and the TCRdb table lists in-frame clones only, not all of them. The table shows 200,000 to 250,000 clones, with about four fifths occurring only once. This clonotype originated in a man between 25 and 39 years old who had recovered from COVID-19. Input material: peripheral blood.

The CDR3 spells CASSWQGSTDTQYF. DNA of the CDR3: TGTGCCAGCAGTTGGCAGGGAAGCACAGATACGCAGTATTTT. The rearrangement uses TRBV27 and TRBJ2-3; D perhaps matches TRBD1 (5 bases). Trimming took off 4 bases at V and 0 bases at J, with 8 bases between the two ends. The CDR3 totals 14 residues. Germline lookup yields CDR1 MNHEY and CDR2 SMNVEV (reference sequence).